The 17 T cell receptor beta chains below all came from one sample that was sequenced in a study of blood T cell repertoires in COVID-19. Libraries were prepared by immunoSEQ multiplex PCR; TCRdb keeps only in-frame clonotypes and omits some of them. The sample has fewer than 350,000 clones, about 87% seen once. Input material: PBMCs or T cells enriched from blood (not recorded which). The receptor set was obtained from a woman in her twenties or thirties with acute COVID-19.

The chain links TRBV19 to TRBJ2-5; D is unclear. The germline gives CDR1 LNHDA, CDR2 SQIVND (reference sequence). This CDR3 is 15 amino acids long. V shed 4 bases and J shed 1 base, with 13 bases lying between them. The DNA of the CDR3 is TGTGCCAGTAGTAGATTTCCAGTGCTCCAAGAGACCCAGTACTTC. This encodes CASSRFPVLQETQYF. The whole variable domain, remainder taken from reference TRBV19 and TRBJ2-5, is DGGITQSPKYLFRKEGQNVTLSCEQNLNHDAMYWYRQDPGQGLRLIYYSQIVNDFQKGDIAEGYSVSREKKESFPLTVTSAQKNPTAFYLCASSRFPVLQETQYFGPGTRLLVL.

This sequence joins TRBV6-8 and TRBJ2-7; 10 bases fit TRBD2. The CDR3 is 14 amino acids. Germline loops: CDR1 MNHGY, CDR2 SAAAGT. After removal of 7 bases from V and 3 bases from J, the junction contained 6 bases not matched to a gene. As DNA, the CDR3 is TGTGCCAGCATAGTCACTAGCGGGATCTACGAGCAGTACTTC. Its protein product is CASIVTSGIYEQYF.

This rearrangement joins TRBV6-5 to TRBJ2-2; TRBD1 aligns across 9 bases. The V and J ends lost 0 bases and 4 bases, in that order; junction bases with no gene match: 3. The CDR3 has 16 residues. In germline, CDR1 is MNHEY, CDR2 SVGAGI. The CDR3 DNA follows: TGTGCCAGCAGTTACTCGACAGGGGGTATCACCGGGGAGCTGTTTTTT. It encodes CASSYSTGGITGELFF.

The V and J genes are TRBV11-2 and TRBJ2-5, with 9 bases fitting TRBD1. Trimming took 5 bases from V and 5 from J; bases not matched to a gene: 9. The germline CDR1 and CDR2 sequences are SGHAT and FQNNGV. This CDR3 comprises 15 residues. CDR3 in amino acids: CASSPGQGRGETQYF. CDR3 DNA sequence: TGTGCCAGCAGCCCCGGACAGGGGAGAGGGGAGACCCAGTACTTC.

The V and J genes are TRBV14 and TRBJ2-1, with D perhaps matching TRBD2 (6 bases). V was shortened by 4 bases and J by 4 bases, with 11 bases between the two germline ends. The CDR3 has 14 amino acids. CDR1 SGHDN and CDR2 FVKESK come from the germline V gene. The CDR3 nucleotides are TGTGCCAGCAGCCCGGAGCGGGTTTACAATGAGCAGTTCTTC. This encodes CASSPERVYNEQFF.

This clone has just a few counts. The rearrangement uses TRBV11-2 and TRBJ1-6; D may be TRBD1 (5 bases). V lost 2 bases and J 7 bases, leaving 12 bases between the germline ends. Germline values: CDR1 SGHAT, CDR2 FQNNGV. CDR3 length equals 15 residues. The CDR3 sequence: CASSLSQGGNSPLHF. The CDR3 coding sequence is TGTGCCAGCAGCTTAAGCCAGGGAGGGAATTCACCCCTCCACTTT.

The genes are TRBV3-1 (or the pseudogene TRBV3-2) and TRBJ2-1, with 16 positions matching TRBD2. The CDR3 consists of 17 residues. Germline trimming cut 0 bases from V and 7 bases from J; bases unmatched to any gene: 3. CDR1 LGHDT and CDR2 YNNKEL come from the germline V gene (reference sequence). The CDR3 region is CASSQDVGLAGGNEQFF. Written as DNA, the CDR3 is TGTGCCAGCAGCCAAGATGTGGGACTAGCGGGAGGGAATGAGCAGTTCTTC.

The rearrangement uses TRBV5-4 and TRBJ2-3; D might be TRBD1 (6 bases). With 0 bases removed from V and 1 base from J, the gap between germline ends came to 9 bases. The CDR3 contains 15 residues. Germline V gene sequence: CDR1 SGHNT, CDR2 YYREEE (reference sequence). CDR3 bases: TGTGCCAGCAGCTTGGGGGCAGGGGGCACAGATACGCAGTATTTT. Encoded protein: CASSLGAGGTDTQYF.

This clone was seen a single time. V gene TRBV28 combines with J gene TRBJ2-1; 7 bases are a match to TRBD2. Unmatched junction bases numbered 10, after V lost 5 bases and J lost 0 bases. CDR3 length: 17 residues. Germline CDR1 is MDHEN and CDR2 is SYDVKM. CDR3 nucleotides: TGTGCCAGCAGTCCCCCGGGCGGGAGATCCTCCTACAATGAGCAGTTCTTC. Protein product: CASSPPGGRSSYNEQFF.

This chain connects TRBV7-2 to TRBJ2-7, with D maybe TRBD1 (6 bases). The ends were cut back, 0 bases at V and 1 base at J, with 10 bases in the middle. CDR3 size: 15 residues. Germline CDR1 reads SGHTA; CDR2 reads FQGNSA. The CDR3, as DNA: TGTGCCAGCAGCTTAGCGGCACAGGGATCCTACGAGCAGTACTTC. This codes for CASSLAAQGSYEQYF.

This clone was seen only once. The V and J genes are TRBV7-2 and TRBJ2-1; TRBD2 matches at 9 bases. The CDR3 totals 16 residues. CDR1 and CDR2 (germline): SGHTA, FQGNSA. Trimming at V came to 5 bases and at J to 8 bases, leaving 13 bases not matched to a gene. CDR3 coding DNA: TGTGCCAGCAGCGCGACTAGCGGATATACGGGCGATGAGCAGTTCTTC. Protein product: CASSATSGYTGDEQFF. The full variable domain, its missing parts supplied by reference TRBV7-2 and TRBJ2-1, is GAGVSQSPSNKVTEKGKDVELRCDPISGHTALYWYRQSLGQGLEFLIYFQGNSAPDKSGLPSDRFSAERTGGSVSTLTIQRTQQEDSAVYLCASSATSGYTGDEQFFGPGTRLTVL.

This chain uses TRBV6-5 with TRBJ2-1; 7 bases align to TRBD1. CDR3 size: 13 residues. Germline CDR1 and CDR2: MNHEY and SVGAGI. J was trimmed by 4 bases and V by 7 bases; bases with no gene match: 4. The CDR3 protein is CASTRGLYNEQFF. The CDR3 DNA reads TGTGCCAGCACGAGGGGGCTTTACAATGAGCAGTTCTTC.

The rearrangement uses TRBV12-5 and TRBJ2-2; 9 nucleotides agree with TRBD1. Germline assignment: CDR1 LGHNT and CDR2 FRNRAP. J gave up 5 bases and V 6 bases, and 7 bases lay outside the gene matches. This CDR3 has 15 residues. CDR3 bases: TGTGCTAGTGGAGGACTCGGGACAGGGACCGGGGAGCTGTTTTTT. It yields the protein CASGGLGTGTGELFF.

In DNA, the CDR3 is TGTGCCACCAGTGATTTACGTCCGGGACAGGGGGCAGATGGTACGCAGTATTTT. This gives the protein CATSDLRPGQGADGTQYF. V usage is TRBV24-1 and J usage is TRBJ2-3; 12 nucleotides line up with TRBD1. CDR1 and CDR2 from the germline V gene are KGHDR and SFDVKD. The CDR3 has 18 amino acids. Trimming removed 1 base from V and 8 bases from J; junction bases left unmatched: 12.

The chain has TRBV5-8 and TRBJ2-1, with 10 bases lining up with TRBD1. The germline CDR1 and CDR2 sequences are SGHTS and YDEGEE. The V and J ends lost 3 bases and 9 bases, in that order; junction bases with no gene match: 6. This CDR3 has 14 residues. This chain's CDR3 is CASSSDRGFIEQFF. The CDR3 DNA reads as TGTGCCAGCAGCTCGGACAGGGGGTTTATTGAGCAGTTCTTC.

The chain carries TRBV18 and TRBJ2-7, with 9 bases aligning to TRBD1. The CDR3 runs to 16 residues. Germline V gives CDR1 KGHSH, CDR2 LQKENI. V was clipped by 3 bases and J by 3 bases; unmatched bases: 9. DNA of the CDR3: TGTGCCAGCTCACCTACCTCGGGACAGGGAGTCTACGAGCAGTACTTC. This codes for CASSPTSGQGVYEQYF.

The chain carries TRBV4-2 and TRBJ1-5; D perhaps matches TRBD1 (5 bases). V was trimmed by 1 base and J by 4 bases, leaving 8 bases between them. The CDR3 runs 14 residues. Germline-derived CDR1 and CDR2 are LGHNA and YNFKEQ. In nucleotides, the CDR3 is TGTGCCAGCAGCCAAGCACAGGTGAATCAGCCCCAGCATTTT. Its translation is CASSQAQVNQPQHF.